This TCR beta chain was captured in a study of blood T cell repertoires in COVID-19. Study details: Samples taken during acute and convalescent COVID-19 were collected in the United States, Italy and Spain. From T cells, B-cell-depleted T cells, or PBMCs came the material, which was cDNA or gDNA.

Seattle patient enrollment occurred during active infection, with longitudinal follow-up thereafter. Source study methods: Using reference gene primer amplification, nucleated cell counts were estimated. Sequencing used immunoSEQ multiplex PCR; TCRdb keeps in-frame clones, though not all of them. D and trimming come from the DNA, and the V and J calls and clone size come from that table. The sample contains around 230,000 clones, approximately 85% of which appear only once. The CDR3 consists of 13 residues. J is TRBJ2-5 and V is TRBV21-1; TRBD2 was called by the table and not checked on the DNA. TRBV21-1 is reported as a pseudogene. The sample comprised peripheral blood. The TCR originated in a man in his fifties with COVID-19, enrolled during active disease. The CDR3 bases are TGTGCCAGCGGCGGCTCGCGAAGAGAGACCCAGTACTTC. It is translated as CASGGSRRETQYF.